This TCR beta chain emerged from a study of shared clonotypes between healthy human individuals. Germline-derived CDR1 and CDR2 are SGHDT and YYEEEE. Trimming left V 4 bases short and J 2 bases short, with 13 bases between. This CDR3 is built from 15 residues. Every immunoSEQ plate was one replicate of a subset's evenly spread DNA. 200 ng DNA, around 30,000 T cell genomes, went into each sorted-subset replicate PCR. Profiled with immunoSEQ multiplex PCR; TCRdb holds only in-frame clones, not every one. Among about 2.4 million clones, approximately 90% were seen once, and the ten largest hold about 0.13%. This clone was counted once.

This receptor was taken from a man aged 18 to 29 in good health. The rearrangement joins TRBV5-6 to TRBJ1-3; D is uncertain. Source material: naive CD4+ T cells sorted from blood. Subset denoted: CD45RA+ positively selected. In DNA, the CDR3 is TGTGCCAGCAGCCCCAGGTCAAGGCCTGGAAACACCATATATTTT. Translation gives CASSPRSRPGNTIYF. Variable domain in full (rest from reference TRBV5-6 and TRBJ1-3): DAGVTQSPTHLIKTRGQQVTLRCSPKSGHDTVSWYQQALGQGPQFIFQYYEEEERQRGNFPDRFSGHQFPNYSSELNVNALLLGDSALYLCASSPRSRPGNTIYFGEGSWLTVV.